The 28 T cell receptor beta chains given below trace back to one sample, sequenced in a study of blood T cell repertoires in COVID-19. Assay: immunoSEQ multiplex PCR; the TCRdb copy retains only in-frame clones and omits some. The repertoire consists of around 80,000 clones, with about 93% occurring once and the leading ten covering around 0.77%. The sequencing sample was made of peripheral blood. These receptors all stem from a woman aged 80 or older with acute or convalescent COVID-19.

The J gene is TRBJ1-2, the V gene TRBV5-1; no clear D. The CDR3 spans 14 residues. Trimming shortened V by 0 bases and J by 3 bases, and 9 bases separated the two germline ends. In germline, CDR1 is SGHRS, CDR2 YFSETQ. The CDR3 region is CASSLGLEYYGYTF. CDR3 nucleotide sequence: TGCGCCAGCAGCTTGGGGTTAGAGTACTATGGCTACACCTTC.

In its sample, this clone was seen a few times. The J gene is TRBJ1-6, the V gene TRBV7-6, with D unresolved. This CDR3 has 15 amino acids. Germline CDR1 SGHVS, CDR2 FNYEAQ. Trimming removed 1 base at V and 7 bases at J, with 11 bases between. The DNA of the CDR3 is TGTGCCAGCAGCTTAGACGAGGGCAGAAATTCACCCCTCCACTTT. Protein sequence: CASSLDEGRNSPLHF.

This clone was seen only once. This chain joins TRBV6-5 and TRBJ2-7, with 9 bases aligning to TRBD1. CDR1 is MNHEY and CDR2 is SVGAGI in the germline V gene. V trimming: 7 bases; J trimming: 5 bases; junction bases outside the gene matches: 6. The CDR3 covers 13 residues. CDR3 sequence (DNA): TGTGCCAGCACGGGACAGGGTAACAACGAGCAGTACTTC. It translates to CASTGQGNNEQYF.

This clone was found once. V is TRBV23-1 and J is TRBJ2-1; maybe TRBD1 (6 bases). TRBV23-1 is an open reading frame whose function is uncertain. Trimming pared 3 bases from V and 3 bases from J, leaving 15 bases between. The CDR3 sequence is 16 residues long. CDR3 bases: TGCGCCAGCAGTCACAAAGGACAGAGATGCTACAATGAGCAGTTCTTC. Translation: CASSHKGQRCYNEQFF.

Only one count was recorded for this clone. The CDR3 DNA sequence: TGTGCTAGTGCGCCGGGGGGTGTCTATGGCTACACCTTC. It specifies CASAPGGVYGYTF. V gene TRBV12-5 combines with J gene TRBJ1-2; perhaps TRBD1 as D (5 bases). From germline, CDR1 is LGHNT and CDR2 FRNRAP. This CDR3 is 13 amino acids long. V was shortened by 7 bases and J by 4 bases, with 13 bases between the two germline ends.

The chain carries TRBV6-4 and TRBJ2-3; D not resolved. Trimming left V 9 bases short and J 6 bases short, with 16 bases between. CDR1 is MRHNA, CDR2 SNTAGT, per germline. There are 13 residues in the CDR3. The CDR3 DNA sequence: TGTGCCAGTTCCATGGGCATCTCGGATACGCAGTATTTT. It yields the protein CASSMGISDTQYF.

This chain connects TRBV19 to TRBJ2-2, with 10 bases aligning to TRBD1. Germline V gene data show CDR1 as LNHDA and CDR2 as SQIVND (reference sequence). CDR3 length equals 18 residues. Losses at the gene ends were 7 bases for V and 4 bases for J; bases not matched to a gene: 15. CDR3 nucleotide sequence: TGTGCCAGTACTGATCCCTGGCGACAGGGGGCGATCACCGGGGAGCTGTTTTTT. This encodes CASTDPWRQGAITGELFF. Together with reference TRBV19 and TRBJ2-2, the CDR3 gives the full variable domain: DGGITQSPKYLFRKEGQNVTLSCEQNLNHDAMYWYRQDPGQGLRLIYYSQIVNDFQKGDIAEGYSVSREKKESFPLTVTSAQKNPTAFYLCASTDPWRQGAITGELFFGEGSRLTVL.

The chain couples TRBV27 to TRBJ2-1; 7 bases line up with TRBD1. J was trimmed by 7 bases and V by 9 bases; bases with no gene match: 9. The CDR3 contains 13 residues. The V gene's germline CDR1 is MNHEY and CDR2 SMNVEV (reference sequence). The DNA of the CDR3 is TGTGCCAGTGAGACAGGGAACACGAATGAGCAGTTCTTC. Its protein is CASETGNTNEQFF.

CDR3 loop: CASSVEALGTGELFF. CDR3 DNA sequence: TGTGCCAGCAGCGTAGAGGCCCTCGGGACAGGGGAGCTGTTTTTT. The chain recombines TRBV9 with TRBJ2-2, with D perhaps TRBD1 (6 bases). The CDR3 extends over 15 amino acids. The germline V gene has CDR1 SGDLS and CDR2 YYNGEE. V was cut by 0 bases and J by 8 bases, with 14 bases left in between.

The rearrangement uses TRBV6-1 and TRBJ1-1; possibly TRBD1 for D (6 bases). Between the trimmed V and J ends, which lost 2 bases and 1 base, there was a span of 8 bases. The germline V gene has CDR1 MNHNS and CDR2 SASEGT. This CDR3 has 14 residues. The CDR3 coding sequence is TGTGCCAGCAGTGAAACAGGGCCGAACACTGAAGCTTTCTTT. Its protein product is CASSETGPNTEAFF.

The DNA for the CDR3 is TGTGCCAGCACTAGCGGTATCACAGATACGCAGTATTTT. This gives the protein CASTSGITDTQYF. V gene TRBV2 combines with J gene TRBJ2-3; TRBD2 agrees at 7 bases. The CDR3 is 13 residues long. Per the germline V gene, CDR1 is SNHLY and CDR2 is FYNNEI. The J segment lost 2 bases and the V segment lost 7 bases, leaving 3 bases of the junction unmatched.

The chain joins TRBV5-4 to TRBJ2-3, with 7 bases lining up with TRBD1. The CDR3 is 14 residues long. Germline V CDR1 and CDR2: SGHNT, YYREEE (reference sequence). V lost 4 bases, J lost 4 bases, and 6 bases stayed unmatched. CDR3 coding DNA: TGTGCCAGCAGCAACCGACAGGGCGCAGATACGCAGTATTTT. This gives the protein CASSNRQGADTQYF.

This sequence joins TRBV6-1 and TRBJ2-2; 7 bases are a match to TRBD1. The germline V gene has CDR1 MNHNS and CDR2 SASEGT. The CDR3 extends over 15 amino acids. The V segment lost 2 bases and the J segment 4 bases; nucleotides outside the gene matches: 4. CDR3 DNA: TGTGCCAGCAGTGAACAACAGGGGAGCACCGGGGAGCTGTTTTTT. Translation: CASSEQQGSTGELFF.

The V call is TRBV7-3, the J call TRBJ2-3; TRBD1 matches 9 bases. From germline, CDR1 is SGHTA and CDR2 FQGTGA. The CDR3 is 14 residues long. With V trimmed by 5 bases and J by 6 bases, 6 bases remained unmatched. The CDR3 sequence: CASSPDRGSDTQYF. CDR3 DNA: TGTGCCAGCAGCCCGGACAGGGGATCGGATACGCAGTATTTT. The variable domain in full, with the rest retrieved from reference TRBV7-3 and TRBJ2-3, is GAGVSQTPSNKVTEKGKYVELRCDPISGHTALYWYRQSLGQGPEFLIYFQGTGAADDSGLPNDRFFAVRPEGSVSTLKIQRTERGDSAVYLCASSPDRGSDTQYFGPGTRLTVL.

The chain has TRBV25-1 and TRBJ2-2, with D hard to call. Per germline, CDR1 MGHDK and CDR2 SYGVNS. The CDR3 runs to 13 residues. V was shortened by 5 bases and J by 2 bases, with 6 bases between the two germline ends. This CDR3 is CASSFGNTGELFF. The CDR3 region has the DNA TGTGCCAGCAGTTTCGGTAACACCGGGGAGCTGTTTTTT.

The V gene is TRBV19, the J gene TRBJ1-1, with a possible D match to TRBD1 (6 bases). Germline V gives CDR1 LNHDA, CDR2 SQIVND (reference sequence). The V gene lost 6 bases and the J gene lost 5 bases, with 19 bases spanning the gap. The CDR3 spans 15 residues. CDR3 bases: TGTGCCAGTAGGCCACCGGGACACCCGGGAACTGAAGCTTTCTTT. It codes for CASRPPGHPGTEAFF.

The rearrangement links TRBV5-1 to TRBJ2-5, with 10 bases matching TRBD2. The CDR3 extends over 16 amino acids. The junction had 10 bases not matched to a gene; V was cut back by 4 bases and J by 4 bases. In germline, CDR1 is SGHRS, CDR2 YFSETQ. The CDR3 loop is CASSLGSSGGRETQYF. The CDR3 bases are TGCGCCAGCAGCCTTGGCTCTAGCGGGGGTCGAGAGACCCAGTACTTC.

The chain links TRBV6-5 to TRBJ1-3; possible D gene TRBD1, 6 bases. Deletions cut 7 bases from V and 4 bases from J, with 17 bases between. The CDR3 extends over 15 amino acids. Per the germline V gene, CDR1 is MNHEY and CDR2 is SVGAGI. CDR3 residues: CASNPQGLIGNTIYF. CDR3 DNA: TGTGCCAGCAATCCACAGGGTTTAATCGGAAACACCATATATTTT.

The CDR3 coding sequence is TGTGCCAGCAGTACCTATATAGCGGGACGCAACGAGCAGTACTTC. Translated, it gives CASSTYIAGRNEQYF. The chain couples TRBV6-2 or TRBV6-3 to TRBJ2-7; 8 nucleotides line up with TRBD2. The ends lost 5 bases at V and 5 bases at J; junction bases unmatched: 11. In germline, CDR1 is MNHEY, CDR2 SVGEGT. The CDR3 loop spans 15 amino acids.

The CDR3 sequence is CASSQDAGSYNSPLHF. CDR3 nucleotide sequence: TGTGCCAGCAGCCAAGACGCCGGCTCCTATAATTCACCCCTCCACTTT. V usage is TRBV4-2 and J usage is TRBJ1-6, with D unclear. V was pared by 0 bases and J by 0 bases, with 6 bases between. The CDR3 has 16 residues. Germline V gives CDR1 LGHNA, CDR2 YNFKEQ.

The chain is built from TRBV5-6 and TRBJ1-2; 9 bases agree with TRBD1. V trimming: 6 bases; J trimming: 3 bases; junction bases outside the gene matches: 15. The CDR3 loop spans 17 amino acids. CDR1 is SGHDT and CDR2 is YYEEEE in the germline V gene. CDR3 in amino acids: CASIRQQGALGHYGYTF. The DNA for the CDR3 is TGTGCCAGCATCCGCCAACAGGGGGCGTTAGGCCACTATGGCTACACCTTC.

The chain employs TRBV9 and TRBJ2-2; weak D call: TRBD2 (5 bases). The length of the CDR3 is 12 residues. CDR1 and CDR2 (germline): SGDLS, YYNGEE. V lost 5 bases, J lost 6 bases, and 8 bases lay in between. The CDR3 loop is CASRSGPGELFF. DNA of the CDR3: TGTGCCAGCAGGAGCGGTCCCGGGGAGCTGTTTTTT.

The chain uses TRBV4-2 and TRBJ1-1; 7 bases align to TRBD1. The germline CDR1 and CDR2 sequences are LGHNA and YNFKEQ. V trimming: 0 bases; J trimming: 5 bases; junction bases outside the gene matches: 3. The CDR3 runs to 14 residues. CDR3 residues: CASSQEPRGTEAFF. The CDR3 region has the DNA TGTGCCAGCAGCCAAGAACCCAGGGGGACTGAAGCTTTCTTT.

CDR3 region: CASSLANREWEQYF. The CDR3 nucleotides read TGTGCCAGCAGCTTAGCGAACAGGGAGTGGGAGCAGTACTTC. V is TRBV7-8 and J is TRBJ2-7; the D gene is possibly TRBD1 (6 bases). CDR1 and CDR2 from the germline V gene are SGHVS and FQNEAQ. Trimming cost V 0 bases and J 7 bases, with 13 bases left between them. The CDR3 sequence is 14 residues long.

In nucleotides, the CDR3 is TGTGCCAGCAGCTTGTGGCAGGGGCAGCCACTGTTTTTT. It specifies CASSLWQGQPLFF. The chain uses TRBV5-6 and TRBJ1-4; maybe TRBD1 (6 bases). The CDR3 totals 13 residues. From germline, CDR1 is SGHDT and CDR2 YYEEEE. V was cut by 1 base and J by 13 bases, with 14 bases left in between. Full variable domain (missing parts from reference TRBV5-6 and TRBJ1-4): DAGVTQSPTHLIKTRGQQVTLRCSPKSGHDTVSWYQQALGQGPQFIFQYYEEEERQRGNFPDRFSGHQFPNYSSELNVNALLLGDSALYLCASSLWQGQPLFFGSGTQLSVL.

The rearrangement uses TRBV6-6 and TRBJ1-1; no firm D call. V lost 6 bases, J lost 1 base, and 3 bases lay in between. Germline V gene sequence: CDR1 MNHNY, CDR2 SVGAGI (reference sequence). The CDR3 totals 11 residues. CDR3 amino acids: CASRANTEAFF. The CDR3 DNA follows: TGTGCCAGCAGGGCGAACACTGAAGCTTTCTTT.

The chain is built from TRBV19 and TRBJ1-5; possibly TRBD1 for D (6 bases). V lost 4 bases and J 2 bases, leaving 12 bases between the germline ends. Germline lookup yields CDR1 LNHDA and CDR2 SQIVND (reference sequence). The CDR3 is made up of 15 amino acids. The CDR3 region is CASSTDRLGNQPQHF. CDR3 DNA: TGTGCCAGTAGTACGGACAGATTGGGCAATCAGCCCCAGCATTTT.

V gene TRBV9 combines with J gene TRBJ2-1; D may be TRBD2 (6 bases). V lost 4 bases and J lost 3, with 17 bases in between. CDR1 SGDLS and CDR2 YYNGEE come from the germline V gene. The CDR3 length is 16 residues. The CDR3 DNA reads TGTGCCAGCAGCCCCCAGACTAGGGGAAACTACAATGAGCAGTTCTTC. It is translated as CASSPQTRGNYNEQFF.